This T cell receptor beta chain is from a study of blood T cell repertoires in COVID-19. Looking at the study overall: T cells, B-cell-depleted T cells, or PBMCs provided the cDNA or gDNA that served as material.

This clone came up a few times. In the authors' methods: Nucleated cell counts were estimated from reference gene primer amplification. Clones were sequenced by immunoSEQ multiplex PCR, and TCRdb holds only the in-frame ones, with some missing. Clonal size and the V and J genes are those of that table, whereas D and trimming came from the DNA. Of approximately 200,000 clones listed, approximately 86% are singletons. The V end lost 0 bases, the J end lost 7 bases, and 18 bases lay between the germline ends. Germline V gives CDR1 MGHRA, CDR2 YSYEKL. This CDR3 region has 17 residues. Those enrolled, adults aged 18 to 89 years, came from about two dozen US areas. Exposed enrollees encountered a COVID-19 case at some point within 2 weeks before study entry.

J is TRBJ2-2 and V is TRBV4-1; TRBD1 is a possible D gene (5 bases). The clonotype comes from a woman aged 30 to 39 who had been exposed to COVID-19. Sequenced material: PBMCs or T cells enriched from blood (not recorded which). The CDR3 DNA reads TGCGCCAGCAGCCAAGATTGGGGCAGGGAATGGGGCGGGGAGCTGTTTTTT. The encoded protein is CASSQDWGREWGGELFF.